These 26 T cell receptor beta chains came from one sample sequenced in a study of T-cell memory formation after mild COVID-19 (dated by TCRdb to about 2021). Preparation of the library involved 5' RACE. Sequencing was performed on an Illumina NovaSeq 6000. TCRdb redid the processing of the public reads, applying fastp at Q25 and MiXCR, and retained in-frame beta chains. Each entry merges the rows of one CDR3 protein and shows their most common DNA and genes. In this sample the table shows about 90,000 distinct CDR3 sequences, about 13% of which occur a single time. About 26% of the sample belongs to the ten largest clones. Sequencing was carried out using PBMCs or a T cell subset sorted from them (not recorded which). The origin of the receptors is an adult woman who had mild COVID-19 (a few samples of this study predate the infection). The sample titles of this study are shuffled in the database, so cell type and time point are left out; the donor was told from shared clones.

The V call is TRBV12-3 or TRBV12-4, the J call TRBJ2-7; 11 bases fit TRBD1. Unmatched junction bases numbered 12, after V lost 10 bases and J lost 7 bases. The CDR3 consists of 14 residues. The CDR3 loop reads CAISQRTGGREQYF. As DNA, the CDR3 is TGTGCCATCTCCCAGCGGACAGGGGGCCGGGAGCAGTACTTC.

This clonotype was recorded a few times. V gene TRBV6-2 or TRBV6-3 combines with J gene TRBJ2-2; 10 bases are a match to TRBD2. V was clipped by 5 bases and J by 3 bases; unmatched bases: 9. CDR1 is MNHEY, CDR2 SVGEGT, per germline. The CDR3 sequence is 17 residues long. The CDR3 loop reads CASSISSGSPDTGELFF. The CDR3 region has the DNA TGTGCCAGCAGTATATCTAGCGGGAGTCCCGACACCGGGGAGCTGTTTTTT.

This clonotype was detected a few times. The chain couples TRBV12-3 or TRBV12-4 to TRBJ2-7, with D tentatively TRBD1 (6 bases). V lost 5 bases, J lost 4 bases, and 12 bases lay in between. The CDR3 covers 13 residues. CDR3 residues: CASSTGYSYEQYF. DNA for the CDR3: TGTGCCAGCAGTACAGGGTATTCTTACGAGCAGTACTTC.

This clonotype was seen only a few times. The rearrangement links TRBV24-1 to TRBJ1-4; D unclear. CDR1 and CDR2 (germline): KGHDR, SFDVKD. The CDR3 extends over 15 amino acids. The V gene lost 3 bases and the J gene lost 5 bases, with 12 bases spanning the gap. The chain's CDR3 is CATSDGTYENEKLFF. CDR3 coding DNA: TGTGCCACCAGTGATGGTACCTACGAAAATGAAAAACTGTTTTTT.

The chain recombines TRBV20-1 with TRBJ2-3; perhaps D is TRBD1 or TRBD2 (5 bases each). The germline CDR1 and CDR2 sequences are DFQATT and SNEGSKA (reference sequence). There are 16 residues in the CDR3. Trimming shortened V by 3 bases and J by 0 bases, and 16 bases separated the two germline ends. CDR3 in amino acids: CSASEFWGRSTDTQYF. CDR3 nucleotide sequence: TGCAGTGCTAGTGAGTTCTGGGGGAGAAGCACAGATACGCAGTATTTT.

The chain carries TRBV19 and TRBJ1-4, with 8 bases that match TRBD1. Germline V CDR1 and CDR2: LNHDA, SQIVND (reference sequence). The J segment lost 0 bases and the V segment lost 4 bases, leaving 7 bases of the junction unmatched. The CDR3 runs 17 residues. The CDR3, as DNA: TGTGCCAGTAGTAACCCCGGACAGGGAACAACTAATGAAAAACTGTTTTTT. Protein: CASSNPGQGTTNEKLFF. Filled out from reference TRBV19 and TRBJ1-4, the complete variable domain reads DGGITQSPKYLFRKEGQNVTLSCEQNLNHDAMYWYRQDPGQGLRLIYYSQIVNDFQKGDIAEGYSVSREKKESFPLTVTSAQKNPTAFYLCASSNPGQGTTNEKLFFGSGTQLSVL.

The chain links TRBV2 to TRBJ1-2; 10 bases are a match to TRBD1. From germline, CDR1 is SNHLY and CDR2 FYNNEI. The CDR3 is 14 amino acids. V dropped 6 bases and J dropped 8; count of bases not matched to a gene: 9. The chain's CDR3 is CASRAPGQGLGYTF. CDR3 sequence (DNA): TGTGCCAGCAGGGCCCCGGGACAGGGGTTAGGCTACACCTTC.

The V call is TRBV7-9, the J call TRBJ2-7; perhaps TRBD1 as D (5 bases). From germline, CDR1 is SEHNR and CDR2 FQNEAQ (reference sequence). The V end lost 3 bases, the J end lost 10 bases, and 13 bases lay between the germline ends. The CDR3 is 12 residues long. For the CDR3, the DNA is TGTGCCAGCAGCTTCGACAGATACCCCCAGTACTTC. Translated: CASSFDRYPQYF.

Only a few counts were recorded for this clonotype. The rearrangement uses TRBV19 and TRBJ2-7; 8 nucleotides match TRBD1. The CDR3 runs to 15 residues. V shed 3 bases and J 3 bases; nucleotides not matched to a gene: 7. Germline assignment: CDR1 LNHDA and CDR2 SQIVND (reference sequence). The CDR3 DNA sequence: TGTGCCAGTAGTATTGGGGCAGGGGGCGTCTACGAGCAGTACTTC. Protein sequence: CASSIGAGGVYEQYF.

This clonotype was detected only a few times. V is TRBV4-2 and J is TRBJ1-2; 7 nucleotides line up with TRBD1. This CDR3 spans 16 amino acids. CDR1 and CDR2 (germline): LGHNA, YNFKEQ. V gave up 1 base and J gave up 3 bases; unmatched junction bases: 8. CDR3 region: CASSQARDSLYYGYTF. In nucleotides, the CDR3 is TGTGCCAGCAGCCAAGCCCGGGACAGCTTGTACTATGGCTACACCTTC.

This clonotype was seen more than once but under ten times. This chain uses TRBV9 with TRBJ1-3, with TRBD1 matching 8 bases. There are 12 residues in the CDR3. Trimming took 3 bases from V and 16 from J; bases not matched to a gene: 9. The germline V gene encodes CDR1 SGDLS and CDR2 YYNGEE. The CDR3 nucleotides are TGTGCCAGCAGCGCAGGGACAGGTCCTCTGTATTTT. Encoded protein: CASSAGTGPLYF.

By share, this clonotype ranks as medium-sized (0.01 to 0.1%). V gene TRBV5-1 combines with J gene TRBJ2-2; 7 positions match TRBD1. The length of the CDR3 is 16 residues. J was trimmed by 3 bases and V by 4 bases; bases with no gene match: 9. In germline, CDR1 is SGHRS, CDR2 YFSETQ. In DNA form, the CDR3 reads TGCGCCAGCAGCCCTAGACAGGGCTTTGACACCGGGGAGCTGTTTTTT. Amino acids: CASSPRQGFDTGELFF.

There are a few counts of this clonotype. This chain uses TRBV10-3 with TRBJ2-5; no reliable D call. Trimming left V 0 bases short and J 5 bases short, with 10 bases between. Germline CDR1 and CDR2: ENHRY and SYGVKD. This CDR3 has 14 residues. The CDR3 is CAISESLVRETQYF. The CDR3 DNA sequence: TGTGCCATCAGTGAGTCCTTGGTCAGGGAGACCCAGTACTTC.

The chain links TRBV6-2 or TRBV6-3 to TRBJ1-5; 7 bases align to TRBD1. The germline V gene has CDR1 MNHEY and CDR2 SVGEGT. J lost 7 bases, V lost 10 bases, and 10 bases had no gene match. This CDR3 contains 13 residues. The CDR3 spells CATYDRAGQPQHF. CDR3 nucleotide sequence: TGTGCCACCTATGACAGGGCTGGACAGCCCCAGCATTTT.

This clonotype occurred a few times. The chain carries TRBV27 and TRBJ2-1, with TRBD2 identical over 8 bases. Germline V gene data show CDR1 as MNHEY and CDR2 as SMNVEV (reference sequence). The CDR3 runs to 14 residues. J gave up 3 bases and V 5 bases, and 3 bases lay outside the gene matches. CDR3 loop: CASSALAGYNEQFF. CDR3 sequence (DNA): TGTGCCAGCAGTGCCCTAGCGGGCTACAATGAGCAGTTCTTC.

This chain joins TRBV9 and TRBJ2-3; the match to TRBD2 covers 9 bases. The CDR3 is 15 amino acids. V lost 2 bases to trimming and J lost 2 bases; unmatched junction nucleotides: 3. Germline V gene sequence: CDR1 SGDLS, CDR2 YYNGEE. The CDR3 loop is CASSVSGRTTDTQYF. CDR3 coding DNA: TGTGCCAGCAGCGTGAGCGGGAGGACCACAGATACGCAGTATTTT.

This clonotype was found a few times. The chain is built from TRBV7-3 and TRBJ2-1; D might be TRBD2 (6 bases). The CDR3 spans 16 residues. The germline V gene encodes CDR1 SGHTA and CDR2 FQGTGA. V dropped 3 bases and J dropped 0 bases, with 12 bases sitting between them. The CDR3: CASSFRAGSSYNEQFF. Here the CDR3 DNA reads TGTGCCAGCAGCTTTAGGGCGGGGAGCTCCTACAATGAGCAGTTCTTC.

In its sample, this clonotype was seen many times. This sequence joins TRBV5-1 and TRBJ2-7; 9 nucleotides line up with TRBD1. Germline V gives CDR1 SGHRS, CDR2 YFSETQ. V was pared by 4 bases and J by 5 bases, with 7 bases of the junction left unmatched. The CDR3 spans 14 residues. The CDR3 region is CASSTGDRVHEQYF. The CDR3 DNA follows: TGCGCCAGCAGCACCGGGGACAGGGTCCACGAGCAGTACTTC. Using reference TRBV5-1 and TRBJ2-7 for the parts outside the CDR3, the full variable domain is KAGVTQTPRYLIKTRGQQVTLSCSPISGHRSVSWYQQTPGQGLQFLFEYFSETQRNKGNFPGRFSGRQFSNSRSEMNVSTLELGDSALYLCASSTGDRVHEQYFGPGTRLTVT.

This clonotype was seen more than once but under ten times. The V call is TRBV7-2, the J call TRBJ2-7; maybe TRBD1 (6 bases). This CDR3 has 12 amino acids. The V end lost 8 bases, the J end lost 2 bases, and 10 bases lay between the germline ends. Per the germline V gene, CDR1 is SGHTA and CDR2 is FQGNSA. The CDR3 is CASLGQPYEQYF. The CDR3 DNA reads as TGTGCCAGCTTAGGACAGCCCTACGAGCAGTACTTC.

J is TRBJ2-7 and V is TRBV29-1; D call uncertain. The ends were cut back, 3 bases at V and 3 bases at J, with 6 bases in the middle. CDR3 length equals 11 residues. Germline CDR1 reads SQVTM; CDR2 reads ANQGSEA. The chain's CDR3 is CSVEGLYEQYF. The DNA of the CDR3 is TGCAGCGTTGAGGGCCTCTACGAGCAGTACTTC.

There are a few counts of this clonotype. The chain employs TRBV4-2 and TRBJ2-7; D not resolved. The V end was cut by 0 bases, the J end by 5 bases, with 8 bases between. Germline V CDR1 and CDR2: LGHNA, YNFKEQ. The CDR3 sequence is 13 residues long. The CDR3: CASSQESQHEQYF. The CDR3 DNA follows: TGTGCCAGCAGCCAAGAATCACAGCACGAGCAGTACTTC.

This clonotype was detected only a few times. This chain uses TRBV7-9 with TRBJ2-1; 10 bases fit TRBD2. The CDR3 has 17 residues. Germline CDR1 and CDR2: SEHNR and FQNEAQ (reference sequence). J lost 4 bases, V lost 1 base, and 7 bases had no gene match. The CDR3 protein is CASSLGTSGGAYNEQFF. The CDR3 DNA is TGTGCCAGCAGCTTAGGGACTAGCGGAGGGGCTTACAATGAGCAGTTCTTC. Combining the CDR3 with reference TRBV7-9 and TRBJ2-1 gives the whole variable domain DTGVSQNPRHKITKRGQNVTFRCDPISEHNRLYWYRQTLGQGPEFLTYFQNEAQLEKSRLLSDRFSAERPKGSFSTLEIQRTEQGDSAMYLCASSLGTSGGAYNEQFFGPGTRLTVL.

This clonotype was observed a few times. The CDR3 protein is CASSLESSYEQYF. The DNA for the CDR3 is TGCGCCAGCAGCTTGGAAAGTTCCTACGAGCAGTACTTC. The rearrangement uses TRBV5-1 and TRBJ2-7; D remains ambiguous. The CDR3 is 13 amino acids. Germline loops: CDR1 SGHRS, CDR2 YFSETQ. V lost 0 bases to trimming and J lost 1 base, with 5 bases between them.

This clonotype appeared a few times. The chain combines TRBV20-1 with TRBJ2-7; 10 positions agree with TRBD1. The CDR3 contains 17 residues. In germline, CDR1 is DFQATT, CDR2 SNEGSKA (reference sequence). V was clipped by 1 base and J by 4 bases; unmatched bases: 13. For the CDR3, the DNA is TGCAGTGCTAGAGTGCCCACTCGACAGGGGGCGCGGTACGAGCAGTACTTC. Translation gives CSARVPTRQGARYEQYF.

Only a few counts were recorded for this clonotype. The V and J genes are TRBV12-3 or TRBV12-4 and TRBJ1-5; maybe TRBD1 (5 bases). This CDR3 spans 12 amino acids. Trimming cost V 5 bases and J 7 bases, with 9 bases left between them. CDR3 residues: CASSGWGQPQHF. The CDR3 DNA reads TGTGCCAGCAGTGGTTGGGGGCAGCCCCAGCATTTT.

The J gene is TRBJ2-2, the V gene TRBV4-3; no definite D call. Deletions cut 0 bases from V and 4 bases from J, with 6 bases between. This CDR3 has 14 residues. Germline V gene lookup returns CDR1 LGHNA and CDR2 YSLEER. The CDR3 region has the DNA TGCGCCAGCAGCCAAGAGAAGCTCACCGGGGAGCTGTTTTTT. Protein: CASSQEKLTGELFF.